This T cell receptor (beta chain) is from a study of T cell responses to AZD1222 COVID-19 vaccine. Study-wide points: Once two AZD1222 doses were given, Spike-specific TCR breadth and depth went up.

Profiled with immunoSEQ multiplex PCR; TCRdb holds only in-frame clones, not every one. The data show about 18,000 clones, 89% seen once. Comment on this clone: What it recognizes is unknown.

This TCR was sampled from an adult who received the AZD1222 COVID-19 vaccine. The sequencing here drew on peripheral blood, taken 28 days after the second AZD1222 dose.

This CDR3 is CASSEVERQPQHF. The CDR3 region has the DNA TGTGCCAGCAGTGAAGTGGAGCGTCAGCCCCAGCATTTT. This rearrangement joins TRBV6-1 to TRBJ1-5; no clear D. Germline CDR1 is MNHNS and CDR2 is SASEGT. Deletions cut 1 base from V and 6 bases from J, with 7 bases between. CDR3 length: 13 amino acids.